This T cell receptor beta chain derives from a study of cytomegalovirus exposure and HLA in healthy donors. Among the donors, all were healthy bone marrow donors. A note on this clone: Antigen: not known.

Overall study results and limits: Later analysis suggested links between common viral pathogens and several top significant clusters. TCR beta chain V- and J-gene trimming was linked, in a later analysis, to a missense variant in DCLRE1C. Researchers reportedly found TCR beta sequences accurately predicted most subjects' HLA-A and HLA-B alleles.

In the PCR, 60 Vbeta and 13 Jbeta primers were used. Data came from immunoSEQ multiplex PCR; TCRdb stores just in-frame clones and leaves some out. Among roughly 87,000 clones, just under 75% were seen once, and the ten largest hold 4% to 5%. The sequence was collected from a man aged 55 to 69 in good health and CMV-seronegative. The sequenced sample consisted of PBMCs.

In DNA form, the CDR3 reads TGTGCCAGCAGCCAAGAGGGGTGGACTACCGAGACCCAGTACTTC. Translating it yields CASSQEGWTTETQYF. V gene TRBV14 combines with J gene TRBJ2-5; D possibly corresponds to TRBD2 (6 bases). The germline V gene encodes CDR1 SGHDN and CDR2 FVKESK. This CDR3 is built from 15 residues. V lost 0 bases to trimming and J lost 5 bases, with 13 bases between them.